One and the same sample provided the 18 T cell receptor beta chains below, sequenced in a study of T cell responses to AZD1222 COVID-19 vaccine (dated by TCRdb to the early 2020s). What this sample's time point label stands for: baseline before first vaccination. Libraries were made using the immunoSEQ multiplex PCR assay. Sourced from immuneACCESS, this table was stored by TCRdb with only in-frame sequences that have V and J called. A share of the clones is absent; for the studies checked, an unresolved V gene accounts for under half, and the remainder has no known explanation. The table for this sample lists about 180,000 clones; more than 80% of them were counted only once. About 3% of the sample is held by the ten biggest clonotypes. Material: peripheral blood, obtained on day 0 of AZD1222 vaccination. The receptors originated from an adult in good health.

V is TRBV5-1 and J is TRBJ1-1; a possible D gene is TRBD1 (6 bases). The germline CDR1 and CDR2 sequences are SGHRS and YFSETQ. CDR3 size: 14 residues. Trimming took off 1 base at V and 3 bases at J, with 10 bases between the two ends. The CDR3 coding sequence is TGCGCCAGCAGCTTGTCTACAGGGTACACTGAAGCTTTCTTT. The encoded protein is CASSLSTGYTEAFF.

The chain uses TRBV11-2 and TRBJ2-7; 7 nucleotides agree with TRBD2. Losses at the gene ends were 1 base for V and 0 bases for J; bases not matched to a gene: 0. The CDR3 sequence is 14 residues long. Germline V gene data show CDR1 as SGHAT and CDR2 as FQNNGV. CDR3 sequence: CASSLAGGSYEQYF. The CDR3 DNA is TGTGCCAGCAGCTTAGCGGGGGGCTCCTACGAGCAGTACTTC.

The CDR3 DNA reads TGTGCCAGCAGCTTACGGACTAGCAATGAGCAGTTCTTC. It yields the protein CASSLRTSNEQFF. The rearrangement joins TRBV7-2 to TRBJ2-1; 7 nucleotides line up with TRBD2. The CDR3 runs to 13 residues. Germline values: CDR1 SGHTA, CDR2 FQGNSA. The J segment lost 6 bases and the V segment lost 2 bases, leaving 1 base of the junction unmatched.

The V gene is TRBV27, the J gene TRBJ1-1; the D gene is possibly TRBD1 (6 bases). Trimming took off 3 bases at V and 8 bases at J, with 10 bases between the two ends. This CDR3 is 12 amino acids long. Germline CDR1 is MNHEY and CDR2 is SMNVEV (reference sequence). CDR3 DNA: TGTGCCAGCAGTTTTCTTGGACAGGAAGCTTTCTTT. Translation gives CASSFLGQEAFF.

This chain uses TRBV7-9 with TRBJ2-2; 7 nucleotides agree with TRBD1. Germline V gene sequence: CDR1 SEHNR, CDR2 FQNEAQ (reference sequence). V lost 2 bases and J lost 6; bases outside the gene matches: 6. The CDR3 runs to 15 residues. CDR3 sequence (DNA): TGTGCCAGCAGCTTATCAGGGACAGTGTCCGGGGAGCTGTTTTTT. It translates to CASSLSGTVSGELFF.

The genes are TRBV5-1 and TRBJ2-7; tentatively, D is TRBD1 (5 bases). V lost 2 bases and J lost 5, with 20 bases in between. This CDR3 has 16 residues. CDR1 is SGHRS, CDR2 YFSETQ, per germline. CDR3 coding DNA: TGCGCCAGCAGCTTCCTAGACGACAGTCCCACTCACGAGCAGTACTTC. Encoded protein: CASSFLDDSPTHEQYF. The whole variable domain, remainder taken from reference TRBV5-1 and TRBJ2-7, is KAGVTQTPRYLIKTRGQQVTLSCSPISGHRSVSWYQQTPGQGLQFLFEYFSETQRNKGNFPGRFSGRQFSNSRSEMNVSTLELGDSALYLCASSFLDDSPTHEQYFGPGTRLTVT.

J is TRBJ2-3 and V is TRBV4-2, with D maybe TRBD1 (7 bases). Trimming stripped 4 bases from V and 3 bases from J, with 14 bases between. There are 15 residues in the CDR3. In germline, CDR1 is LGHNA, CDR2 YNFKEQ. CDR3: CASSPWTGGTDTQYF. The CDR3 bases are TGTGCCAGCAGCCCCTGGACAGGAGGGACAGATACGCAGTATTTT.

The chain links TRBV10-3 to TRBJ2-1; TRBD2 is a possible D gene (6 bases). In germline, CDR1 is ENHRY, CDR2 SYGVKD. The CDR3 extends over 14 amino acids. Trimming stripped 10 bases from V and 5 bases from J, with 18 bases between. CDR3 amino acids: CATIRDGGDNEQFF. The DNA for the CDR3 is TGTGCCACTATACGGGACGGGGGAGACAATGAGCAGTTCTTC.

This clone was detected once. A clone one base away is much larger, so this may be a read error. The chain recombines TRBV5-1 with TRBJ2-7; possible D gene TRBD1, 6 bases. This CDR3 has 11 amino acids. Germline CDR1 SGHRS, CDR2 YFSETQ. Trimming shortened V by 5 bases and J by 3 bases, and 6 bases separated the two germline ends. The CDR3 DNA reads TGCGCCAGCAGGGACAGCTACGAGCAGTACTTC. Its protein is CASRDSYEQYF.

V usage is TRBV9 and J usage is TRBJ1-1; maybe TRBD1 (6 bases). V gave up 0 bases and J gave up 4 bases, with 13 bases separating them. CDR1 and CDR2 (germline): SGDLS, YYNGEE. The CDR3 loop spans 15 amino acids. DNA for the CDR3: TGTGCCAGCAGCGTAGCGGGGGGCGCGATCACTGAAGCTTTCTTT. Residues: CASSVAGGAITEAFF.

The chain links TRBV3-1 (or the pseudogene TRBV3-2) to TRBJ2-3; D is perhaps TRBD2 (5 bases). V lost 4 bases, J lost 5 bases, and 16 bases lay in between. The CDR3 loop spans 15 amino acids. Germline lookup yields CDR1 LGHDT and CDR2 YNNKEL (reference sequence). CDR3 nucleotides: TGTGCCAGCAGCCTAAACCCGACTAAAGGAGATACGCAGTATTTT. It translates to CASSLNPTKGDTQYF.

The chain carries TRBV2 and TRBJ1-2; D is unresolved. The V gene lost 2 bases and the J gene lost 4 bases, with 5 bases spanning the gap. CDR1 SNHLY and CDR2 FYNNEI come from the germline V gene. This CDR3 is 12 amino acids long. The DNA for the CDR3 is TGTGCCAGCAGTGAACTAGCCTATGGCTACACCTTC. It is translated as CASSELAYGYTF.

The rearrangement joins TRBV19 to TRBJ1-2; D uncertain. The germline V and J ends were trimmed by 6 bases and 7 bases, with 12 bases remaining between them. The CDR3 has 12 amino acids. From germline, CDR1 is LNHDA and CDR2 SQIVND (reference sequence). The CDR3 DNA sequence: TGTGCCAGTAGCTACCTGGAGAGTGGCTACACCTTC. Protein sequence: CASSYLESGYTF.

This clone was counted a single time. The rearrangement joins TRBV29-1 to TRBJ2-1; the D is unclear. V was trimmed by 7 bases and J by 6 bases, leaving 10 bases between them. This CDR3 is 11 amino acids long. Germline CDR1 and CDR2: SQVTM and ANQGSEA. CDR3 region: CSERTRNEQFF. The CDR3 DNA is TGCAGCGAAAGGACCCGCAATGAGCAGTTCTTC.

The rearrangement links TRBV6-5 to TRBJ1-4, with a possible D match to TRBD1 (6 bases). The V and J ends lost 0 bases and 11 bases respectively, with 16 bases between them. The CDR3 totals 15 residues. Germline-derived CDR1 and CDR2 are MNHEY and SVGAGI. CDR3: CASSYSGRGVKKLFF. In DNA, the CDR3 is TGTGCCAGCAGTTACTCGGGCAGGGGAGTTAAGAAACTGTTTTTT.

The DNA of the CDR3 is TGTGCCAGTAGCCACCCGGGGCAGGGGGTGGATGGCTACACCTTC. It yields the protein CASSHPGQGVDGYTF. V gene TRBV19 combines with J gene TRBJ1-2, with 7 positions matching TRBD1. V shed 6 bases and J 6 bases; nucleotides not matched to a gene: 13. This CDR3 contains 15 residues. In germline, CDR1 is LNHDA, CDR2 SQIVND (reference sequence).

The gene calls are TRBV4-2 and TRBJ1-2; the match to TRBD1 covers 7 bases. The CDR3 has 17 amino acids. V lost 1 base, J lost 2 bases, and 10 bases stayed unmatched. Per the germline V gene, CDR1 is LGHNA and CDR2 is YNFKEQ. The CDR3 coding sequence is TGTGCCAGCAGCCAAGGCCCAAGGGGGCGGCAAAACTATGGCTACACCTTC. Its translation is CASSQGPRGRQNYGYTF.

V gene TRBV27 combines with J gene TRBJ1-1, with D unresolved. In germline, CDR1 is MNHEY, CDR2 SMNVEV (reference sequence). Trimming removed 3 bases from V and 0 bases from J, with 14 bases in between. This CDR3 contains 16 residues. The DNA for the CDR3 is TGTGCCAGCAGTTTTACTCCCCCCGGGGTGAACACTGAAGCTTTCTTT. This translates into CASSFTPPGVNTEAFF.